This T cell receptor (beta chain) was obtained from a study of T-cell reconstitution after alpha-beta-depleted transplantation in children. This clonotype occurred a few times. Researchers prepared the TCRbeta library using unique molecular identifiers, the study reports. TCRdb ran MiXCR on the PCR reads and lists one entry per CDR3 protein. The table shows about 230,000 distinct CDR3 sequences, with 7.5% to 10% occurring only once. The V end was cut by 0 bases, the J end by 0 bases, with 15 bases between. Germline CDR1 and CDR2: LGHDT and YNNKEL (reference sequence). The CDR3 covers 19 residues. Source: PBMCs from the stem cell graft donor, taken from the stem cell graft. V and J are TRBV3-1 and TRBJ1-6; D is undetermined. The sequence was collected from a human donor who donated a stem cell graft to a child with SCID. The CDR3 here is CASSQEFGRRSSYNSPLHF. DNA for the CDR3: TGTGCCAGCAGCCAAGAATTTGGACGCAGGAGCTCCTATAATTCACCCCTCCACTTT.